These 18 T cell receptor beta chains were all obtained from the same sample, sequenced in a study of CD4 T cells in relation to SARS-CoV-2 and coronaviruses. Measured with immunoSEQ multiplex PCR; TCRdb has only the in-frame clones, and not every one. The repertoire consists of tens of thousands of clones, with around 75% occurring once and the leading ten covering around 12%. Which antigens these TCRs recognize remains unknown. The unexposed donors gave CD4+ T cells in 2011-2018, prior to COVID-19. After more than eight days of culture, CD4+ T cells were isolated. The sample taken for sequencing was CD4+ T cells from PBMCs, cultured in vitro. The receptors stem from a human donor in good health.

The rearrangement links TRBV3-1 (or the pseudogene TRBV3-2) to TRBJ1-3, with D maybe TRBD1 (5 bases). The CDR3 spans 16 residues. Germline V CDR1 and CDR2: LGHDT, YNNKEL (reference sequence). The V gene lost 1 base and the J gene lost 1 base, with 11 bases spanning the gap. This CDR3 is CASSQGGGSSGNTIYF. For the CDR3, the DNA is TGTGCCAGCAGCCAAGGGGGGGGATCGTCTGGAAACACCATATATTTT.

This chain connects TRBV18 to TRBJ1-5; D remains unclear. Deletions cut 3 bases from V and 0 bases from J, with 6 bases between. Germline values: CDR1 KGHSH, CDR2 LQKENI. CDR3 length: 14 residues. For the CDR3, the DNA is TGTGCCAGCTCACCGGAGACTAGCAATCAGCCCCAGCATTTT. Its protein is CASSPETSNQPQHF. Filled out from reference TRBV18 and TRBJ1-5, the complete variable domain reads NAGVMQNPRHLVRRRGQEARLRCSPMKGHSHVYWYRQLPEEGLKFMVYLQKENIIDESGMPKERFSAEFPKEGPSILRIQQVVRGDSAAYFCASSPETSNQPQHFGDGTRLSIL.

The chain recombines TRBV24-1 with TRBJ2-5; 9 nucleotides match TRBD1. Germline CDR1 and CDR2: KGHDR and SFDVKD. There are 14 residues in the CDR3. The V gene end was trimmed by 7 bases and the J gene end by 5 bases; junction bases not matched to a gene: 7. The CDR3 loop is CATSRGQGWETQYF. The CDR3, as DNA: TGTGCCACCAGCAGGGGACAGGGATGGGAGACCCAGTACTTC.

This sequence joins TRBV5-1 and TRBJ1-3; no reliable D call. V lost 3 bases, J lost 4 bases, and 11 bases lay in between. This CDR3 is built from 14 residues. Germline CDR1 reads SGHRS; CDR2 reads YFSETQ. For the CDR3, the DNA is TGCGCCAGCAGCTCAGCTGCTGGGGGAAACACCATATATTTT. It translates to CASSSAAGGNTIYF. The whole variable domain, remainder taken from reference TRBV5-1 and TRBJ1-3, is KAGVTQTPRYLIKTRGQQVTLSCSPISGHRSVSWYQQTPGQGLQFLFEYFSETQRNKGNFPGRFSGRQFSNSRSEMNVSTLELGDSALYLCASSSAAGGNTIYFGEGSWLTVV.

The chain uses TRBV5-5 and TRBJ1-3; D perhaps matches TRBD1 (5 bases). V lost 4 bases to trimming and J lost 4 bases, with 18 bases between them. The germline CDR1 and CDR2 sequences are SGHKS and YYEKEE (reference sequence). The CDR3 totals 16 residues. CDR3 region: CASSGMGRGAGNTIYF. The CDR3 coding sequence is TGTGCCAGCAGCGGGATGGGACGGGGCGCGGGAAACACCATATATTTT. Filled out from reference TRBV5-5 and TRBJ1-3, the complete variable domain reads DAGVTQSPTHLIKTRGQQVTLRCSPISGHKSVSWYQQVLGQGPQFIFQYYEKEERGRGNFPDRFSARQFPNYSSELNVNALLLGDSALYLCASSGMGRGAGNTIYFGEGSWLTVV.

The chain combines TRBV9 with TRBJ2-7; D tentatively reads TRBD1 or TRBD2 (5 bases each). The CDR3 spans 15 residues. CDR1 SGDLS and CDR2 YYNGEE come from the germline V gene. V lost 0 bases and J lost 2, with 12 bases in between. CDR3 sequence (DNA): TGTGCCAGCAGCGTAGCGGCTCGGGGCACCTACGAGCAGTACTTC. Its protein product is CASSVAARGTYEQYF.

The genes are TRBV12-5 and TRBJ2-2; TRBD2 is a possible D gene (6 bases). The V and J ends lost 5 bases and 7 bases respectively, with 20 bases between them. The CDR3 contains 16 residues. Germline loops: CDR1 LGHNT, CDR2 FRNRAP. CDR3 in DNA: TGTGCTAGTGGTCCTAGATCGGCCGGGGGTGGCGGGGAGCTGTTTTTT. Residues: CASGPRSAGGGGELFF.

The chain uses TRBV19 and TRBJ2-1; TRBD2 aligns across 11 bases. The CDR3 contains 17 residues. Germline V CDR1 and CDR2: LNHDA, SQIVND (reference sequence). V lost 7 bases and J lost 9; bases outside the gene matches: 17. The CDR3 DNA follows: TGTGCCAGTACCTCAAAAAAAACTAGCGGGAGAGGCGGTGAGCAGTTCTTC. Amino acid sequence: CASTSKKTSGRGGEQFF.

V and J are TRBV7-9 and TRBJ2-7; no reliable D call. V was shortened by 1 base and J by 5 bases, with 15 bases between the two germline ends. The CDR3 is 15 amino acids. The V gene's germline CDR1 is SEHNR and CDR2 FQNEAQ (reference sequence). The chain's CDR3 is CASSLGQIIVDEQYF. The CDR3, as DNA: TGTGCCAGCAGCTTAGGCCAGATAATAGTAGACGAGCAGTACTTC.

V is TRBV5-8 and J is TRBJ2-1; D gene uncertain. Germline CDR1 SGHTS, CDR2 YDEGEE. The CDR3 runs 14 residues. Trimming took off 0 bases at V and 2 bases at J, with 6 bases between the two ends. In DNA form, the CDR3 reads TGTGCCAGCAGCTTGGGGGAACCCTACAATGAGCAGTTCTTC. The encoded protein is CASSLGEPYNEQFF.

The V call is TRBV15, the J call TRBJ2-7; weak D call: TRBD1 (6 bases). There are 13 residues in the CDR3. CDR1 is LNHNV and CDR2 is YYDKDF in the germline V gene (reference sequence). The V end lost 0 bases, the J end lost 6 bases, and 9 bases lay between the germline ends. CDR3 protein: CATSRETGREQYF. In DNA form, the CDR3 reads TGTGCCACCAGCAGAGAGACAGGCCGCGAGCAGTACTTC.

This rearrangement joins TRBV3-1 (or the pseudogene TRBV3-2) to TRBJ1-2; possibly TRBD1 for D (5 bases). The germline CDR1 and CDR2 sequences are LGHDT and YNNKEL (reference sequence). V was pared by 4 bases and J by 8 bases, with 14 bases between. The CDR3 is made up of 13 amino acids. Written as DNA, the CDR3 is TGTGCCAGCAGCCCCCCGGGGACGGAAGGCTACACCTTC. Encoded protein: CASSPPGTEGYTF.

The V and J genes are TRBV6-1 and TRBJ2-1; weak D call: TRBD1 (5 bases). V was shortened by 1 base and J by 10 bases, with 11 bases between the two germline ends. CDR3 length: 13 amino acids. Per germline, CDR1 MNHNS and CDR2 SASEGT. The CDR3: CASSEGRKGEQFF. The CDR3 DNA sequence: TGTGCCAGCAGTGAAGGCAGGAAGGGGGAGCAGTTCTTC.

V gene TRBV7-9 combines with J gene TRBJ1-1, with D hard to call. Germline V lookup: CDR1 SEHNR, CDR2 FQNEAQ (reference sequence). The length of the CDR3 is 11 residues. The V end was cut by 1 base, the J end by 6 bases, with 3 bases between. The CDR3 protein is CASSLESEAFF. Written as DNA, the CDR3 is TGTGCCAGCAGCTTAGAATCTGAAGCTTTCTTT.

This clone rates as large. The V gene is TRBV29-1, the J gene TRBJ2-5; no clear D. Looked up from germline, CDR1 is SQVTM and CDR2 is ANQGSEA. The CDR3 has 12 residues. DNA for the CDR3: TGCACCTTAGCAGGCGTAGGAGAGACCCAGTACTTC. Residues: CTLAGVGETQYF. The full variable domain, rest sourced from reference TRBV29-1 and TRBJ2-5, is SAVISQKPSRDICQRGTSLTIQCQVDSQVTMMFWYRQQPGQSLTLIATANQGSEATYESGFVIDKFPISRPNLTFSTLTVSNMSPEDSSIYLCTLAGVGETQYFGPGTRLLVL.

In its sample, this clone was seen a few times. The CDR3 coding sequence is TGTGCCAGCAGCGTAGCAGTAAGGAACTCTGGAAACACCATATATTTT. This codes for CASSVAVRNSGNTIYF. The chain uses TRBV9 and TRBJ1-3; no definite D call. The V gene lost 0 bases and the J gene lost 0 bases, with 10 bases spanning the gap. Germline CDR1 is SGDLS and CDR2 is YYNGEE. There are 16 residues in the CDR3.

The chain has TRBV28 and TRBJ1-6; no clear D. Germline CDR1 MDHEN, CDR2 SYDVKM. The CDR3 totals 12 residues. The V end was cut by 3 bases, the J end by 7 bases, with 4 bases between. CDR3 sequence reads: CASSFQNSPLHF. The CDR3 nucleotides read TGTGCCAGCAGTTTTCAGAATTCACCCCTCCACTTT.

The chain joins TRBV3-1 (or the pseudogene TRBV3-2) to TRBJ1-1; TRBD1 matches 7 bases. The V gene's germline CDR1 is LGHDT and CDR2 YNNKEL (reference sequence). CDR3 size: 14 residues. V lost 1 base, J lost 3 bases, and 2 bases stayed unmatched. The CDR3 is CASSQGDRYTEAFF. The CDR3 DNA reads as TGTGCCAGCAGCCAAGGGGACAGATACACTGAAGCTTTCTTT.